The clone carrying this TCR beta chain has only a few counts. What it recognizes is unknown. The CDR3 loop spans 15 amino acids. The junction had 7 bases not matched to a gene; V was cut back by 5 bases and J by 6 bases. The germline V gene encodes CDR1 SEHNR and CDR2 FQNEAQ (reference sequence). Quantitative 5'-RACE was performed with molecular barcodes, and it yielded the TCR beta libraries. TCRdb passed the 5' RACE reads through MiXCR, listing each CDR3 protein once. This table has a few hundred thousand distinct CDR3 sequences, over 15% appearing once. This sample is part of a study of CD8 T cells in ankylosing spondylitis. Study-level points and caveats: Seemingly distinctive of ankylosing spondylitis blood was a TCR beta motif formed by eight highly homologous variants. Certain motif variants had earlier appeared in reactive arthritis synovial fluid and blood. Disease-associated clones were reportedly significantly overrepresented in matched ankylosing spondylitis synovial fluid. CD8+ cells made up the disease-linked clones, which were relatively rare in peripheral blood.

Material for sequencing was blood, either unsorted or a sorted T cell fraction (not recorded which). The J gene is TRBJ2-3, the V gene TRBV7-9; TRBD1 aligns across 11 bases. This TCR came from a male donor with ankylosing spondylitis. CDR3 sequence (DNA): TGTGCCAGCAGCCGAGGACAGGGGGCAGAGGATACGCAGTATTTT. The encoded protein is CASSRGQGAEDTQYF.